This paragraph reports one T cell receptor beta chain. Assay used: immunoSEQ multiplex PCR; TCRdb lists only in-frame clones, some missing. Of some 39,000 clones listed, around nine tenths are singletons. The data were taken from a study of T cell changes during pregnancy in multiple sclerosis. Per the germline V gene, CDR1 is MGHRA and CDR2 is YSYEKL. The CDR3 is 15 residues long. The V and J ends lost 3 bases and 0 bases respectively, with 6 bases between them. V is TRBV4-1 and J is TRBJ1-6, with D perhaps matching TRBD1 (6 bases). This TCR came from a female donor in good health, enrolled as a control in a pregnancy study. The material sequenced was CD4+ T cells from peripheral blood mononuclear cells, taken in the third trimester of pregnancy. CDR3 residues: CASSQDSSYNSPLHF. As DNA, the CDR3 is TGCGCCAGCAGCCAGGACAGCTCCTATAATTCACCCCTCCACTTT.